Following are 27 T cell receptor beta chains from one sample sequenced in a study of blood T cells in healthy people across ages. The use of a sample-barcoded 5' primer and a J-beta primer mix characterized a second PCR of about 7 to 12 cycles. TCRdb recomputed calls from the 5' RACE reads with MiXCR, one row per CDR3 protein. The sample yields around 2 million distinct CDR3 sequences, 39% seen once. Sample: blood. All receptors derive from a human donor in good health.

The CDR3 here is CATSDWSDAEQFF. In nucleotides, the CDR3 is TGTGCCACCAGTGATTGGAGTGACGCTGAGCAGTTCTTC. This chain joins TRBV24-1 and TRBJ2-1; D remains ambiguous. Trimming removed 2 bases from V and 9 bases from J, with 10 bases in between. The CDR3 length is 13 residues. The germline V gene has CDR1 KGHDR and CDR2 SFDVKD.

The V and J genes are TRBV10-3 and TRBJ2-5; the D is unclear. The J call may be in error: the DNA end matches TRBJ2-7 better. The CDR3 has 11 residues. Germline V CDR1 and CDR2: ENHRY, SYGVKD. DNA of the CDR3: TGTGCCATCAGTGAGACAAACGAGCAGTACTTC. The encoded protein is CAISETNEQYF.

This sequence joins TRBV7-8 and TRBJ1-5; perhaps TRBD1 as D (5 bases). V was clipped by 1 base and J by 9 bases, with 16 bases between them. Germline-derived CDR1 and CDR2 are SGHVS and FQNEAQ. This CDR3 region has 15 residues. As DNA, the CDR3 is TGTGCCAGCAGCTTAGAAGACGGGGCGATATGGCCCCAGCATTTT. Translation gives CASSLEDGAIWPQHF.

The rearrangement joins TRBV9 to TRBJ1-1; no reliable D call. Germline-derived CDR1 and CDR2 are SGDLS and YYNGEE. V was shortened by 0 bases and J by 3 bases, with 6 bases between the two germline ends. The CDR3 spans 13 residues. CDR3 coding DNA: TGTGCCAGCAGCGTAGAGGTTTACACTGAAGCTTTCTTT. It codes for CASSVEVYTEAFF.

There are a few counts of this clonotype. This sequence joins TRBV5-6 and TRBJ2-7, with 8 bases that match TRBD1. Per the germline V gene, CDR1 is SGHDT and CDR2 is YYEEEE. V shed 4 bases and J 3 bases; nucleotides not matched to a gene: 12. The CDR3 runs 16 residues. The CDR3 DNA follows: TGTGCCAGCAGCCCACCCTTACGGGACAGGATCTACGAGCAGTACTTC. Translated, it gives CASSPPLRDRIYEQYF.

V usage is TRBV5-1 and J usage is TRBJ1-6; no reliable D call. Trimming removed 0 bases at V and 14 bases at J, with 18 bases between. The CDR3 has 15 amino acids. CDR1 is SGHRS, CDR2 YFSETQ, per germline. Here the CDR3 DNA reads TGCGCCAGCAGCTTGGCCGCGGGCCGCCTAGTTTCCCTCCACTTT. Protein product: CASSLAAGRLVSLHF. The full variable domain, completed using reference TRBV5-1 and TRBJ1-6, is KAGVTQTPRYLIKTRGQQVTLSCSPISGHRSVSWYQQTPGQGLQFLFEYFSETQRNKGNFPGRFSGRQFSNSRSEMNVSTLELGDSALYLCASSLAAGRLVSLHFGNGTRLTVT.

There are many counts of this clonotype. CDR3: CASSRDSGYEQYF. The CDR3 DNA reads as TGTGCCAGCAGTCGGGACTCAGGCTACGAGCAGTACTTC. The gene calls are TRBV5-6 and TRBJ2-7; weak D call: TRBD2 (6 bases). The CDR3 contains 13 residues. Germline V lookup: CDR1 SGHDT, CDR2 YYEEEE. Trimming shortened V by 5 bases and J by 3 bases, and 12 bases separated the two germline ends.

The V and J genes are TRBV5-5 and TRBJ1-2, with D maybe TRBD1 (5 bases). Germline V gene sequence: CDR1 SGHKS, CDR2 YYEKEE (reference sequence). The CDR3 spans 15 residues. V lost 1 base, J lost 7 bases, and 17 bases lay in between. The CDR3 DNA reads TGTGCCAGCAGCTTGAATAGGGGCGCGGTGGGTGGCTACACCTTC. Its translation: CASSLNRGAVGGYTF.

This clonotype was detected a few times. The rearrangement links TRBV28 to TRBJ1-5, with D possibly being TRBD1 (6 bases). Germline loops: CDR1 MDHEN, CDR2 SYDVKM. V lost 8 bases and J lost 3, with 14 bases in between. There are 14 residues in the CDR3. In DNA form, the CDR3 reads TGTGCCAGCCTGACGCGGGACACCAATCAGCCCCAGCATTTT. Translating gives CASLTRDTNQPQHF.

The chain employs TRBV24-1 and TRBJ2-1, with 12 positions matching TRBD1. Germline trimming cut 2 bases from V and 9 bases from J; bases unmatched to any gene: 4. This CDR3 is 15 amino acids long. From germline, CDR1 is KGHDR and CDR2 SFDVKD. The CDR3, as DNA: TGTGCCACCAGTGATTGGGGGACAGGGGGCGGTGAGCAGTTCTTC. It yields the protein CATSDWGTGGGEQFF.

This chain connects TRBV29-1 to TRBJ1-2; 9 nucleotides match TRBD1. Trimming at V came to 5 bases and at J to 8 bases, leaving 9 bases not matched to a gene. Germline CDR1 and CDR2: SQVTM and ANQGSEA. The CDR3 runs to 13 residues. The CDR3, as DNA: TGCAGCGTTATACAGGGGGCCCGCGGCGGCTACACCTTC. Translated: CSVIQGARGGYTF.

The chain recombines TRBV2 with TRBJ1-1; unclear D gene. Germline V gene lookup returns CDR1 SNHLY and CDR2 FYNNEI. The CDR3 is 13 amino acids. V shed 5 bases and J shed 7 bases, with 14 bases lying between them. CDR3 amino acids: CASSRMEQHEAFF. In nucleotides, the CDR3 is TGTGCCAGCAGTCGTATGGAACAACATGAAGCTTTCTTT.

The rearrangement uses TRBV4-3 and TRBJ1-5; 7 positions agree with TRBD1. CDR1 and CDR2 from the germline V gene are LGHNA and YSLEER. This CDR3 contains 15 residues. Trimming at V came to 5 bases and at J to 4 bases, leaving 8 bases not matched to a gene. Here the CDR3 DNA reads TGCGCCAGCAGCGCCCTACAGGGGCCAAATCAGCCCCAGCATTTT. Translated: CASSALQGPNQPQHF.

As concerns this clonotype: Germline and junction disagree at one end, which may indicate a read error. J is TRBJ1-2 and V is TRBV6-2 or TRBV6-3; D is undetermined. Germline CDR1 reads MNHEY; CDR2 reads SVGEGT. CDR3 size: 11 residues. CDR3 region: CASSYIYGCTF. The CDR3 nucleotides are TGTGCCAGCAGTTACATTTATGGCTGCACCTTC.

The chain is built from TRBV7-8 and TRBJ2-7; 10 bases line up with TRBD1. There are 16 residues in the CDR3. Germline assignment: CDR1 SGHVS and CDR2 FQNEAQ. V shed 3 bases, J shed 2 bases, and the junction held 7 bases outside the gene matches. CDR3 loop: CASSFGTGVIPYEQYF. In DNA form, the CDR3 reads TGTGCCAGCAGCTTCGGGACAGGGGTAATCCCCTACGAGCAGTACTTC.

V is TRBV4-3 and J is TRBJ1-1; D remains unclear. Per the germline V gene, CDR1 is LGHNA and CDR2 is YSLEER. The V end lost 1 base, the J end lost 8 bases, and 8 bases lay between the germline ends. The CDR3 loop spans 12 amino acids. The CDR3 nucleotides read TGCGCCAGCAGCCAAGTTGGGCAGGAAGCTTTCTTT. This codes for CASSQVGQEAFF.

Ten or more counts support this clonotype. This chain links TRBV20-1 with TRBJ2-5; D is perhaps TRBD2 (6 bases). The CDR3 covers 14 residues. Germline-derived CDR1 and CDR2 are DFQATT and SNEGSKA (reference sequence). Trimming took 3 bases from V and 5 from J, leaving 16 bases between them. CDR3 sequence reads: CSARRSWRDETQYF. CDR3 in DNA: TGCAGTGCTAGGAGGAGCTGGAGGGACGAGACCCAGTACTTC.

The CDR3 spells CASSGGLHQETQYF. As DNA, the CDR3 is TGCGCCAGCAGTGGGGGACTACACCAAGAGACCCAGTACTTC. J is TRBJ2-5 and V is TRBV5-1; 7 bases are shared with TRBD2. The CDR3 is 14 amino acids. CDR1 and CDR2 (germline): SGHRS, YFSETQ. V dropped 5 bases and J dropped 0; count of bases not matched to a gene: 4. Variable domain in full (rest from reference TRBV5-1 and TRBJ2-5): KAGVTQTPRYLIKTRGQQVTLSCSPISGHRSVSWYQQTPGQGLQFLFEYFSETQRNKGNFPGRFSGRQFSNSRSEMNVSTLELGDSALYLCASSGGLHQETQYFGPGTRLLVL.

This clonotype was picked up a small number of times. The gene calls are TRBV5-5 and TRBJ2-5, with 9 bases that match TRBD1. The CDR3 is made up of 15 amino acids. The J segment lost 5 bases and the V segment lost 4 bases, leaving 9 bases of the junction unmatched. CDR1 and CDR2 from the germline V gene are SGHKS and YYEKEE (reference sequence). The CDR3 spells CASSVGQGFPETQYF. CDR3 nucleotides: TGTGCCAGCAGCGTGGGACAGGGTTTTCCGGAGACCCAGTACTTC.

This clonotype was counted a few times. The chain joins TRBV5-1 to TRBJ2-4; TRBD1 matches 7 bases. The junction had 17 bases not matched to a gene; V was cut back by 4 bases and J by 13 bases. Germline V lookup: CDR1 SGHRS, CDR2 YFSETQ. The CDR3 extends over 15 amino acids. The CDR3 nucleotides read TGCGCCAGCAGCCACCCGGGACAGAGAGCTTACGGGCAGTACTTC. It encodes CASSHPGQRAYGQYF.

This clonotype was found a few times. The CDR3 protein is CASSSEQGGEKLFF. CDR3 bases: TGCGCCAGCAGCTCGGAACAGGGGGGAGAAAAACTGTTTTTT. V and J are TRBV5-1 and TRBJ1-4, with 8 bases that match TRBD1. V was pared by 3 bases and J by 8 bases, with 6 bases of the junction left unmatched. Germline V gene sequence: CDR1 SGHRS, CDR2 YFSETQ. The CDR3 totals 14 residues.

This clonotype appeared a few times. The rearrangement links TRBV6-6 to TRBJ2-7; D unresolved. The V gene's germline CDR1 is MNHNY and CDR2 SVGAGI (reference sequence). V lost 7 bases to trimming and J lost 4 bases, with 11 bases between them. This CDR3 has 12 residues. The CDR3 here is CASKYDGYEQYF. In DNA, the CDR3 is TGTGCCAGCAAATACGACGGTTACGAGCAGTACTTC.

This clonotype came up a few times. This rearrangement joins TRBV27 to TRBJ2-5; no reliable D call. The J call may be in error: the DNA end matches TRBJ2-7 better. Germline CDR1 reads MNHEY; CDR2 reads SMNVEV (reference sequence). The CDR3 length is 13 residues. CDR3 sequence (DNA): TGTGCCAGCAGTTTATCCCGCAATACCGAGCAGTACTTC. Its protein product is CASSLSRNTEQYF.

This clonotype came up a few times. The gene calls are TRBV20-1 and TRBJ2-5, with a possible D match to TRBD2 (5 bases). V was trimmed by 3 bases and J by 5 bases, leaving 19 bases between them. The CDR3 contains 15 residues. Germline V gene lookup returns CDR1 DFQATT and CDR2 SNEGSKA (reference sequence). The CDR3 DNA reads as TGCAGTGCTAGGGATGATCCCTCCCCGGGGGAGACCCAGTACTTC. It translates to CSARDDPSPGETQYF.

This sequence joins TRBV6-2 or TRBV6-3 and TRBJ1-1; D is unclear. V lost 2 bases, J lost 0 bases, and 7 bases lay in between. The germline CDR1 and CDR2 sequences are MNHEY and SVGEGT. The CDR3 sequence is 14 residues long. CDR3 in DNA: TGTGCCAGCAGTTACAGGGTTATGAACACTGAAGCTTTCTTT. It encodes CASSYRVMNTEAFF.

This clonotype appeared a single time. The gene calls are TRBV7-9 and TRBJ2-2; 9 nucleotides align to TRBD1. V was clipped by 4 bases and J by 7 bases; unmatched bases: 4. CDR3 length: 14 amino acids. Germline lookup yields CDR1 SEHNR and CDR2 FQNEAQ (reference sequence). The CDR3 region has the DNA TGTGCCAGCAGCTCCGGGACAGGGTTCGGGGAGCTGTTTTTT. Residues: CASSSGTGFGELFF. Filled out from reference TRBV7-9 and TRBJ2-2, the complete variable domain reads DTGVSQNPRHKITKRGQNVTFRCDPISEHNRLYWYRQTLGQGPEFLTYFQNEAQLEKSRLLSDRFSAERPKGSFSTLEIQRTEQGDSAMYLCASSSGTGFGELFFGEGSRLTVL.

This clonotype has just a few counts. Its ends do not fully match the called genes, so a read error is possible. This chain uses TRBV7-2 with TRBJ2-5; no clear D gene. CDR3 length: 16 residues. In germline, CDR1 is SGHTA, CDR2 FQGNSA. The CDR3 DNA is TGTGCCAGTAGCTTGGTCGGTCGGGCTAGTCAAGAGACCCAGTACTTC. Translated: CASSLVGRASQETQYF.